Each of the 19 T cell receptor gamma chains below was sequenced from the same sample in a study of γδ T cells in repeated Plasmodium falciparum infection. TCRdb reprocessed the multiplex PCR reads through CATT. The sample contains approximately 30,000 gamma-chain clones, over 1.3% of which appear only once. Gammadelta T cells were flow-sorted from PBMC into Vgamma9/Vdelta2+ and Vdelta2-negative populations for bulk analysis. The sequenced sample was gamma-delta T cells from blood. These receptors came from a pool of human donors (malaria-infected and uninfected, not separated).

This clone was found many times. TCRdb pairs this DNA with a much larger clone's protein that differs at residue 3, likely a read error; the protein shown was translated from the DNA. This chain connects TRGV9 to TRGJP. TCRdb does not report a J gene; here it was assigned by matching the DNA to germline references. Germline CDR1 GITISATS, CDR2 ISYDGTV (reference sequence). This CDR3 is built from 17 residues. CDR3 amino acids: CASWEVSLELGKKIKVF. The CDR3 DNA follows: TGTGCCTCGTGGGAGGTTAGCTTAGAGTTGGGCAAAAAAATCAAGGTATTT.

This clone has a handful of counts. The protein in TCRdb stems from a much larger clone and differs at residue 8 from this DNA's translation, likely a read error; here the protein is translated from the DNA. This chain's CDR3 is CALWERKRELGKKIKVF. CDR3 in DNA: TGTGCCTTGTGGGAGAGGAAGCGAGAGTTGGGCAAAAAAATCAAGGTATTT. V usage is TRGV9 and J usage is TRGJP. The J gene was not available in TCRdb and was assigned here by matching the DNA to germline segments. This CDR3 is 17 amino acids long. The V and J ends lost 3 bases and 6 bases, in that order; junction bases with no gene match: 8. Germline CDR1 reads GITISATS; CDR2 reads ISYDGTV (reference sequence).

A note on this clone: The likely explanation is a read error, given a far larger clone one base away. Other DNA sequences in this specimen translate into the identical CDR3. The chain carries TRGV9 and TRGJP2. The J gene, left out of TCRdb, was set here by checking the DNA against germline. Germline V gives CDR1 GITISATS, CDR2 ISYDGTV (reference sequence). This CDR3 is built from 12 residues. CDR3: CALWETDWIKTF. CDR3 in DNA: TGCGCCTTGTGGGAGACTGATTGGATCAAGACGTTT.

About this clone: TCRdb's listed protein matches a much larger clone and diverges from this DNA's translation at residue 5, likely through a read error; the protein shown comes from the DNA. The J gene has no call, while the V gene is TRGV2. The CDR3 covers 13 residues. From germline, CDR1 is EGSNGY and CDR2 YDSYNSKV. Here the CDR3 DNA reads TGTGCCACCTGGAACGGGACCAGGGGCCAGTTGTTCTTT. It translates to CATWNGTRGQLFF.

Remarks on this clone: TCRdb attributes to this sequence the protein of a much larger clone, which differs from the DNA translation at residue 3; a read error is likely, and the protein displayed is translated from the DNA. The rearrangement joins TRGV4 to TRGJP2. The germline gives CDR1 EGSTGY, CDR2 YDSYTSSV. The CDR3 contains 19 residues. In nucleotides, the CDR3 is TGTGCCGCCTGGGATAACCTCGTCTCGGCGCAATATAGTGATTGGATCAAGACGTTT. It encodes CAAWDNLVSAQYSDWIKTF.

A note on this clone: The amino acid sequence in TCRdb belongs to a much larger clone and departs from this DNA's translation at residue 3, likely a sequencing read error; the sequence shown is translated from the DNA. The chain joins TRGV2 to TRGJ1 or TRGJ2. No J gene was available from TCRdb, and it was assigned here by a germline match of the DNA. Germline CDR1 reads EGSNGY; CDR2 reads YDSYNSKV. This CDR3 contains 14 residues. This CDR3 reads CASWDGPNYYKKLF. The CDR3 bases are TGTGCCTCCTGGGACGGTCCTAATTATTATAAGAAACTCTTT.

This clone has at least ten counts. A read error is possible here, since a much larger clone lies one base away. The V call is TRGV9, the J call TRGJ1 or TRGJ2. CDR3 length: 9 amino acids. The J segment lost 10 bases and the V segment lost 11 bases, leaving 8 bases of the junction unmatched. Germline CDR1 GITISATS, CDR2 ISYDGTV (reference sequence). The CDR3 here is CAWGPKKLF. CDR3 nucleotide sequence: TGTGCCTGGGGACCCAAGAAACTCTTT.

Many counts were recorded for this clone. The protein in TCRdb stems from a much larger clone and differs at residue 6 from this DNA's translation, likely a read error; here the protein is translated from the DNA. V gene TRGV4 combines with J gene TRGJ1 or TRGJ2. The CDR3 runs 12 residues. Germline-derived CDR1 and CDR2 are EGSTGY and YDSYTSSV. The V and J ends lost 6 bases and 3 bases, in that order; junction bases with no gene match: 5. The CDR3 DNA reads TGTGCCACCTGGAAGATTTATTATAAGAAACTCTTT. It translates to CATWKIYYKKLF.

This clone came up many times. A far larger clone lies a single base away; this is likely a read error. V and J are TRGV9 and TRGJP. The CDR3 is made up of 13 amino acids. From germline, CDR1 is GITISATS and CDR2 ISYDGTV (reference sequence). CDR3 nucleotide sequence: TGTGCCTTGCGGGAGTTGGGCAAAAAAATCAAGGTATTT. It is translated as CALRELGKKIKVF.

This clone was detected ten times or more. This chain uses TRGV4 with TRGJP2. From germline, CDR1 is EGSTGY and CDR2 YDSYTSSV. V shed 0 bases and J 3 bases; nucleotides not matched to a gene: 4. The length of the CDR3 is 15 residues. CDR3 coding DNA: TGTGCCACCTGGGATGGGCTCGGTAGTGATTGGATCAAGACGTTT. Its translation is CATWDGLGSDWIKTF.

This clone came up many times. The chain employs TRGV2 and TRGJ1 or TRGJ2. As TCRdb names no J gene, one was assigned here on the basis of a DNA match to germline. The CDR3 is made up of 18 amino acids. V gave up 4 bases and J gave up 2 bases; unmatched junction bases: 20. From germline, CDR1 is EGSNGY and CDR2 YDSYNSKV. CDR3 in amino acids: CATWDANSMSPYYYKKLF. The CDR3 DNA follows: TGTGCCACCTGGGATGCTAACTCGATGTCGCCCTATTATTATAAGAAACTCTTT.

There are many counts of this clone. CDR3 region: CATWDGHNKKLF. The CDR3 coding sequence is TGTGCCACCTGGGACGGGCATAATAAGAAACTCTTT. This sequence joins TRGV2 and TRGJ1 or TRGJ2. The CDR3 loop spans 12 amino acids. The germline V gene encodes CDR1 EGSNGY and CDR2 YDSYNSKV. The V segment lost 0 bases and the J segment 8 bases; nucleotides outside the gene matches: 4.

This clone was counted ten times or more. With a much larger clone just one base away, this may be a read error. The chain links TRGV3 to TRGJ1 or TRGJ2. TCRdb offers no J gene call, so here the DNA was matched to germline to obtain one. Germline V gene sequence: CDR1 VTNTFY, CDR2 YDVSTARD (reference sequence). With V trimmed by 0 bases and J by 3 bases, 8 bases remained unmatched. This CDR3 comprises 15 residues. The CDR3 sequence is CATWDRRPSYYKKLF. The CDR3 region has the DNA TGTGCCACCTGGGACAGGCGGCCAAGTTATTATAAGAAACTCTTT.

As for this clone: The protein TCRdb gives is from a much larger clone and does not agree with this DNA's translation at residue 9, likely a read error; the protein shown here comes from the DNA. The V and J genes are TRGV4 and TRGJ1 or TRGJ2. The J gene, left out of TCRdb, was set here by checking the DNA against germline. This CDR3 spans 12 amino acids. In germline, CDR1 is EGSTGY, CDR2 YDSYTSSV. The V gene end was trimmed by 5 bases and the J gene end by 11 bases; junction bases not matched to a gene: 12. CDR3 nucleotide sequence: TGTGCCACCTGGGTCCACGGCCATGAGAAACTCTTT. Its protein product is CATWVHGHEKLF.

This clone has just a few counts. The protein recorded in TCRdb matches a much larger clone and deviates from this DNA's translation at residue 4, suggesting a read error; the protein here is obtained by translating the DNA. The gene calls are TRGV9 and TRGJP. In the absence of a J gene in TCRdb, the DNA was matched to germline to assign it here. Germline V gene data show CDR1 as GITISATS and CDR2 as ISYDGTV (reference sequence). There are 17 residues in the CDR3. The CDR3: CALGEVHVGLGKKIKVF. The CDR3, as DNA: TGTGCCTTGGGGGAGGTGCACGTTGGGTTGGGCAAAAAAATCAAGGTATTT.

This clone was seen at least ten times. TCRdb lists the protein of a much larger clone for this DNA, which differs at residue 10, so this is likely a read error; the protein given here is translated from the DNA itself. This chain links TRGV8 with TRGJP2. TCRdb gives no J gene; it was assigned here by matching the DNA to germline. CDR1 is VENAVY, CDR2 YDSYNSRV, per germline. This CDR3 contains 13 residues. Here the CDR3 reads CATWDSSDWTKTF. In DNA, the CDR3 is TGTGCCACCTGGGATAGTAGTGATTGGACCAAGACGTTT.

Concerning this clone itself: It differs at one base from a far larger clone, so likely a read error. The same CDR3 is also encoded by other DNA sequences in this sample. The V gene corresponds to TRGV9; no J gene was called. This CDR3 has 14 amino acids. Germline CDR1 and CDR2: GITISATS and ISYDGTV (reference sequence). For the CDR3, the DNA is TGTGCCTTGTGGGAGCCTCCGAATTATTATAAGAAGCTCTTT. Translated, it gives CALWEPPNYYKKLF.

There are many counts of this clone. For this DNA, TCRdb reports the protein of a much larger clone, which diverges at residue 13, most likely from a read error; the protein presented here is translated directly from the DNA. CDR3 region: CALWEASLPYYKRLF. The CDR3, as DNA: TGTGCCTTGTGGGAGGCAAGCCTCCCTTATTATAAGAGACTCTTT. This sequence joins TRGV9 and TRGJ1 or TRGJ2. The CDR3 consists of 15 residues. Germline CDR1 GITISATS, CDR2 ISYDGTV (reference sequence).

At least ten counts were recorded for this clone. The same CDR3 also results from other DNA sequences found in this sample. This chain links TRGV9 with TRGJP. The junction had 8 bases not matched to a gene; V was cut back by 0 bases and J by 6 bases. CDR3 length: 18 residues. Germline-derived CDR1 and CDR2 are GITISATS and ISYDGTV (reference sequence). The CDR3 DNA sequence: TGTGCCTTGTGGGAGGTGCGTGATGGAGAGTTGGGCAAAAAAATCAAGGTATTT. As protein: CALWEVRDGELGKKIKVF.